The entry below describes one T cell receptor (beta chain). Primers included in the PCR were 60 Vbeta and 13 Jbeta primers. Repertoires were generated with immunoSEQ multiplex PCR, while TCRdb's copy carries only in-frame clones and drops some. The sample consists of under 150,000 clones, roughly 83% of them appearing once. The data were obtained in a study of cytomegalovirus exposure and HLA in healthy donors. CDR3 length: 17 amino acids. The junction had 6 bases not matched to a gene; V was cut back by 0 bases and J by 0 bases. The germline CDR1 and CDR2 sequences are SGHRS and YFSETQ. This clonotype originated in a man aged 35 to 55 in good health and CMV-seropositive. The chain carries TRBV5-1 and TRBJ2-3; the match to TRBD2 covers 8 bases. Source material: PBMCs. The CDR3 spells CASSLVGPSGSTDTQYF. For the CDR3, the DNA is TGCGCCAGCAGCTTGGTAGGGCCTAGCGGGAGCACAGATACGCAGTATTTT.